These 6 T cell receptor beta chains share one sample of origin, sequenced in a study of response to subunit inactivated influenza vaccine. TCRdb re-analysed the RT-PCR reads in MiXCR, keeping a single row per CDR3 protein. The sample lists more than 250,000 distinct CDR3 sequences, 21% occurring once. The specimen comprised PBMCs from blood, sampled less than 22 months after vaccination. The receptor source for this set is a man aged 50 to 75 who received an inactivated influenza vaccine.

This clonotype was seen only a few times. The chain recombines TRBV13 with TRBJ2-1, with 12 bases lining up with TRBD2. V was pared by 4 bases and J by 5 bases, with 6 bases of the junction left unmatched. The germline V gene encodes CDR1 PRHDT and CDR2 FYEKMQ (reference sequence). CDR3 length: 16 amino acids. CDR3 amino acids: CASSSLLAGGHNEQFF. The CDR3, as DNA: TGTGCCAGCAGCTCCCTACTAGCGGGGGGCCACAATGAGCAGTTCTTC.

This clonotype was detected many times. As DNA, the CDR3 is TGCAGCGTTGAAGACCGGGACAGGGGCCTAGGCTACACCTTC. Its protein product is CSVEDRDRGLGYTF. V gene TRBV29-1 combines with J gene TRBJ1-2; 10 bases line up with TRBD1. The CDR3 loop spans 14 amino acids. Losses at the gene ends were 0 bases for V and 8 bases for J; bases not matched to a gene: 6. CDR1 is SQVTM and CDR2 is ANQGSEA in the germline V gene.

Only a few counts were recorded for this clonotype. V and J are TRBV6-1 and TRBJ1-1; perhaps TRBD1 as D (6 bases). The CDR3 has 15 amino acids. Germline loops: CDR1 MNHNS, CDR2 SASEGT. V was shortened by 6 bases and J by 7 bases, with 21 bases between the two germline ends. CDR3 in amino acids: CASRAPGHRRDEAFF. The CDR3, as DNA: TGTGCCAGCAGAGCTCCGGGACACCGAAGGGATGAAGCTTTCTTT.

This clonotype appeared a few times. This CDR3 is CASSLAGQGPDQPQHF. The CDR3 DNA follows: TGCGCCAGCAGCTTGGCCGGGCAGGGCCCTGATCAGCCCCAGCATTTT. The genes are TRBV5-1 and TRBJ1-5, with D tentatively TRBD1 (5 bases). The V end was cut by 0 bases, the J end by 5 bases, with 15 bases between. Germline V gene data show CDR1 as SGHRS and CDR2 as YFSETQ. There are 16 residues in the CDR3.

This clonotype was seen only a few times. This chain's CDR3 is CSARGQDHTQYF. CDR3 nucleotide sequence: TGCAGTGCTAGGGGACAGGACCATACGCAGTATTTT. This chain uses TRBV20-1 with TRBJ2-3; 8 positions agree with TRBD1. Germline V CDR1 and CDR2: DFQATT, SNEGSKA (reference sequence). The CDR3 covers 12 residues. The V and J ends lost 3 bases and 7 bases, in that order; junction bases with no gene match: 3.

The gene calls are TRBV28 and TRBJ2-3; D is tentatively TRBD1 or TRBD2 (6 bases each). The V and J ends lost 6 bases and 4 bases respectively, with 23 bases between them. This CDR3 spans 17 amino acids. In germline, CDR1 is MDHEN, CDR2 SYDVKM. Here the CDR3 reads CASSLGLGGASPDTQYF. The CDR3 DNA sequence: TGTGCCAGCAGCCTCGGGTTGGGGGGCGCTTCACCAGATACGCAGTATTTT.